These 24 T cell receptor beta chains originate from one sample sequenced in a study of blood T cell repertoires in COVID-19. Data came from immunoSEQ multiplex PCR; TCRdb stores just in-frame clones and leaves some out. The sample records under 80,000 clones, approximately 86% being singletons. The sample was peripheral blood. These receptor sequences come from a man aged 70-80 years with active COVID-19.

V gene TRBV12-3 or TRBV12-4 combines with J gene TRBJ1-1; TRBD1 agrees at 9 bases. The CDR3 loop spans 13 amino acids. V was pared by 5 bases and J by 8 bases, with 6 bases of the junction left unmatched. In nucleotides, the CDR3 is TGTGCCAGCAGTCAACAGGGGGCCCGAGAAGCTTTCTTT. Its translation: CASSQQGAREAFF.

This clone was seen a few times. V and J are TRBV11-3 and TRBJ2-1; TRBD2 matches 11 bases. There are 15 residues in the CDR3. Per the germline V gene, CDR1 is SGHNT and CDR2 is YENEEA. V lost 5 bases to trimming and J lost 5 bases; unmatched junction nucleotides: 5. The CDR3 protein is CASSPRLAGNNEQFF. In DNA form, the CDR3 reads TGTGCCAGCAGCCCCCGACTAGCGGGGAACAATGAGCAGTTCTTC. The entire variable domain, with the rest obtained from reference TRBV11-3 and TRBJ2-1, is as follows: EAGVVQSPRYKIIEKKQPVAFWCNPISGHNTLYWYLQNLGQGPELLIRYENEEAVDDSQLPKDRFSAERLKGVDSTLKIQPAELGDSAVYLCASSPRLAGNNEQFFGPGTRLTVL.

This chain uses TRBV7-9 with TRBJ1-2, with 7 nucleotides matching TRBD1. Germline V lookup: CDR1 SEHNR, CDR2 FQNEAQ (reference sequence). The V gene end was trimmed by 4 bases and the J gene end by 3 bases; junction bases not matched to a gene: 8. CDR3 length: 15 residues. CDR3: CASSSQAGTDYGYTF. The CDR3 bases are TGTGCCAGCAGCTCCCAAGCCGGGACAGACTATGGCTACACCTTC. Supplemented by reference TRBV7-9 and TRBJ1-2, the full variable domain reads DTGVSQNPRHKITKRGQNVTFRCDPISEHNRLYWYRQTLGQGPEFLTYFQNEAQLEKSRLLSDRFSAERPKGSFSTLEIQRTEQGDSAMYLCASSSQAGTDYGYTFGSGTRLTVV.

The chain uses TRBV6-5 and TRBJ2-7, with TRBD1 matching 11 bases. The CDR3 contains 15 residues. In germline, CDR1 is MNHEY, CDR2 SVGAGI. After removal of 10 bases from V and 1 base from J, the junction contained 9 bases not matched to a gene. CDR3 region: CATWAGQGVSYEQYF. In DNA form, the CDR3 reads TGTGCCACCTGGGCGGGACAGGGGGTTTCCTACGAGCAGTACTTC.

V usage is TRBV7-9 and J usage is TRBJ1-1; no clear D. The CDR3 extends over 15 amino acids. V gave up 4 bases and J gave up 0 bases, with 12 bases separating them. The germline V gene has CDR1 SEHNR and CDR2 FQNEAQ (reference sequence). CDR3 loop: CASSSPGRMNTEAFF. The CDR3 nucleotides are TGTGCCAGCAGCTCCCCGGGGAGGATGAACACTGAAGCTTTCTTT.

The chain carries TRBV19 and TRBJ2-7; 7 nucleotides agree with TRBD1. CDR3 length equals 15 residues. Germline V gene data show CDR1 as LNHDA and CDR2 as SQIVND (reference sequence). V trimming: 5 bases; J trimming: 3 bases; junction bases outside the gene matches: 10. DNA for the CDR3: TGTGCCAGTAGTGCACCTCGGACAGGCCGCTACGAGCAGTACTTC. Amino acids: CASSAPRTGRYEQYF.

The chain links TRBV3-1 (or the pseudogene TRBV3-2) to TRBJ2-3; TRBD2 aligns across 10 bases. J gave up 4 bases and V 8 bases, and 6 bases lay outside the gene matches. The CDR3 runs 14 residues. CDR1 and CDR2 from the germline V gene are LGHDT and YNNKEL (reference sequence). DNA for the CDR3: TGTGCCAGCGGATCCAGCGGGAGGGCAGATACGCAGTATTTT. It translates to CASGSSGRADTQYF.

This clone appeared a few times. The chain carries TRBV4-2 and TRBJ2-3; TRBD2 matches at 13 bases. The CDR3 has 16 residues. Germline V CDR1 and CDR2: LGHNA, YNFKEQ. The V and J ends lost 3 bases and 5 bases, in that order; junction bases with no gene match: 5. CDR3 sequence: CASSHLLAGGEDTQYF. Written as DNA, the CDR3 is TGTGCCAGCAGCCACCTACTAGCGGGGGGGGAAGATACGCAGTATTTT.

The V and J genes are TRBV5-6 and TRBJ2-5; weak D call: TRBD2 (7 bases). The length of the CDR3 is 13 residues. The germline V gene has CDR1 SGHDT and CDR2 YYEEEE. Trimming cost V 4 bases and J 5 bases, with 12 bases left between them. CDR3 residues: CASSPGRGETQYF. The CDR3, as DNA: TGTGCCAGCAGCCCTGGGAGGGGGGAGACCCAGTACTTC.

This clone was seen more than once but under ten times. The chain's CDR3 is CASSEGDRVGNEQFF. The CDR3 bases are TGTGCCAGCAGTGAGGGGGACAGGGTTGGCAATGAGCAGTTCTTC. The rearrangement uses TRBV2 and TRBJ2-1; 9 bases match TRBD1. The CDR3 is 15 residues long. Per germline, CDR1 SNHLY and CDR2 FYNNEI. The V gene end was trimmed by 3 bases and the J gene end by 6 bases; junction bases not matched to a gene: 6.

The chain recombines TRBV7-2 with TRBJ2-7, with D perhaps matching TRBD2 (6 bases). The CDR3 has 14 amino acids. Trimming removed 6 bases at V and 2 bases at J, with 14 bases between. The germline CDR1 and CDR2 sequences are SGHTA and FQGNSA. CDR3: CASRVGGGPYEQYF. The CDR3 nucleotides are TGTGCCAGCAGGGTGGGGGGAGGCCCCTACGAGCAGTACTTC.

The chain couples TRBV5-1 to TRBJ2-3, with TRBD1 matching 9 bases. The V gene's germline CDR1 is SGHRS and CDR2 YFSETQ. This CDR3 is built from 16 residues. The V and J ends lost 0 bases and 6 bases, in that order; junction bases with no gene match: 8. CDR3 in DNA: TGCGCCAGCAGCTTGGTAACAGGGGGCGGTGTGGATACGCAGTATTTT. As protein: CASSLVTGGGVDTQYF.

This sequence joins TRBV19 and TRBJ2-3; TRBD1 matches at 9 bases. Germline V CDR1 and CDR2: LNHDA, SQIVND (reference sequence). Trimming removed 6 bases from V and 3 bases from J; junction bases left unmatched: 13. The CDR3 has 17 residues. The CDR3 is CASRRGRGQGRTDTQYF. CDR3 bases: TGTGCCAGTAGGAGAGGAAGAGGACAGGGGAGGACAGATACGCAGTATTTT.

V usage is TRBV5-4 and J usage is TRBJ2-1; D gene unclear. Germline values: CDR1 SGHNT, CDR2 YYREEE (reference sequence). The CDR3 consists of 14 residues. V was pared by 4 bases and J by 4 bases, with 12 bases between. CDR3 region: CASSPGGLYNEQFF. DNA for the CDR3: TGTGCCAGCAGCCCCGGTGGGCTTTACAATGAGCAGTTCTTC.

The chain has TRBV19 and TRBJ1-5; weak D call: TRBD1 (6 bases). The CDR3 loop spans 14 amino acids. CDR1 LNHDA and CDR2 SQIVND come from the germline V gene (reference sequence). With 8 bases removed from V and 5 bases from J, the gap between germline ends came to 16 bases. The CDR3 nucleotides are TGTGCCAGTGCCACCGGGACACTAGATCAGCCCCAGCATTTT. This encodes CASATGTLDQPQHF. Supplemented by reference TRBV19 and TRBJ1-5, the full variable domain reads DGGITQSPKYLFRKEGQNVTLSCEQNLNHDAMYWYRQDPGQGLRLIYYSQIVNDFQKGDIAEGYSVSREKKESFPLTVTSAQKNPTAFYLCASATGTLDQPQHFGDGTRLSIL.

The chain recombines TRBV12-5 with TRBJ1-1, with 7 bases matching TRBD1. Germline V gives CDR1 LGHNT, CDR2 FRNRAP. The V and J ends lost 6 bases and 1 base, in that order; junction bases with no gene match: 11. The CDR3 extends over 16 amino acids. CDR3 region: CASGNIWGQSNTEAFF. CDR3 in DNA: TGTGCTAGTGGCAACATCTGGGGACAGTCGAACACTGAAGCTTTCTTT.

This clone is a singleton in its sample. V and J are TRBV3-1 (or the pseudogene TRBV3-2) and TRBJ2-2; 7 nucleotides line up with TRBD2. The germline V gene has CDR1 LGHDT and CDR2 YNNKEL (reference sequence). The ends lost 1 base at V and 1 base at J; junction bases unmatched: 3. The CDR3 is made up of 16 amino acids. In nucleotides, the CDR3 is TGTGCCAGCAGCCAAGGGTCGGGAGGGAACACCGGGGAGCTGTTTTTT. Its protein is CASSQGSGGNTGELFF.

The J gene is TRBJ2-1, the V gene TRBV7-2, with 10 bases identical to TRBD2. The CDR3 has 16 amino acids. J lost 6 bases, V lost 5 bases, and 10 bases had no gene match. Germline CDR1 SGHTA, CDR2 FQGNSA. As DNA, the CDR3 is TGTGCCAGCAGCCCCAGTCTAGCGGGAGCCCTCAATGAGCAGTTCTTC. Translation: CASSPSLAGALNEQFF.

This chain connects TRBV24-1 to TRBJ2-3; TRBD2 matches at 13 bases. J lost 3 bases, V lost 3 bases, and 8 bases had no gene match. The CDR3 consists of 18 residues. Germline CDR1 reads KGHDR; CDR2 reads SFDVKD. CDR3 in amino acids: CATSDPTGTSGTTDTQYF. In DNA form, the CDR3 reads TGTGCCACCAGTGATCCCACTGGGACTAGCGGGACTACAGATACGCAGTATTTT.

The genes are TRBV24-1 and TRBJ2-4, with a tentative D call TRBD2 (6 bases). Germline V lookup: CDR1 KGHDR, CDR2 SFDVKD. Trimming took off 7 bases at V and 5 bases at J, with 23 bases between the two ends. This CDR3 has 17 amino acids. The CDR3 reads CATRPHGRDPLQNIQYF. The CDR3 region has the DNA TGTGCCACCAGACCCCATGGGCGGGACCCCTTACAAAACATTCAGTACTTC.

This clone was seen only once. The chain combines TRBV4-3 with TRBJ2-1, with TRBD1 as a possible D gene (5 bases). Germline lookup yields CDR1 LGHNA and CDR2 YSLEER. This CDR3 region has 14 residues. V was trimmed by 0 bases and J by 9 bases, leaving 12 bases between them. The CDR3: CASSQEAGGAEQFF. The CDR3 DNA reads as TGCGCCAGCAGCCAAGAGGCAGGTGGGGCTGAGCAGTTCTTC.

CDR3 residues: CASSQDPSGGMNTEAFF. Here the CDR3 DNA reads TGCGCCAGCAGCCAAGACCCCAGTGGAGGAATGAACACTGAAGCTTTCTTT. The V gene is TRBV4-1, the J gene TRBJ1-1; D is uncertain. The CDR3 extends over 17 amino acids. Trimming took 0 bases from V and 0 from J, leaving 14 bases between them. The germline V gene encodes CDR1 MGHRA and CDR2 YSYEKL.

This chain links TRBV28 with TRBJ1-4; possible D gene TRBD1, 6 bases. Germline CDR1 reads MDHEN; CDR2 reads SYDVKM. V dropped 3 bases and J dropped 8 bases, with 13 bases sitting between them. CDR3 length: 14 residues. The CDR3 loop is CASSLAGVAEKLFF. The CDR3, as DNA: TGTGCCAGCAGTTTGGCAGGGGTTGCCGAAAAACTGTTTTTT.

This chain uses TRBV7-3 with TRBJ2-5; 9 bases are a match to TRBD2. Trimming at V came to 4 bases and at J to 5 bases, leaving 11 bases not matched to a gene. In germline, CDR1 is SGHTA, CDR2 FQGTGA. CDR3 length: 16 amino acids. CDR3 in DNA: TGTGCCAGCAGCTCCGGTCTAGCGGGAATTGGGGAGACCCAGTACTTC. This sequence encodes CASSSGLAGIGETQYF.